Described below is a single T cell receptor (beta chain) sequence and its context. What this receptor recognizes is not known. The record has no base qualities; no much larger clone is one base away. Reading from cysteine to phenylalanine, the CDR3 counts 15 amino acids. CDR3 DNA is the only sequence kept; it has 45 bases, read in frame from the first base. The germline ends are 15 bases apart after V is trimmed by 1 base and J by 6 bases. For CDR1 and CDR2, the germline V gene (reference sequence) lists LGHDT and YNNKEL. This record belongs to a study of CD8 T cells in ankylosing spondylitis (dated by TCRdb to the late 2010s). A note on the overall study: The study profiled T cell receptor beta repertoires in healthy donors and ankylosing spondylitis patients to find disease-linked TCR variants. The full study cohort was made up of about 24 ankylosing spondylitis patients and 108 healthy donors. Peripheral blood was sampled, and synovial fluid was also collected from ankylosing spondylitis patients. Broader findings and caveats from the paper: Some motif variants had previously been reported in the synovial fluid and blood of reactive arthritis patients, which suggests shared mechanisms of disease initiation. The disease-linked clones were reported as significantly enriched in matched synovial fluid samples from ankylosing spondylitis patients. Blood from ankylosing spondylitis patients appeared to be characterized by a TCR beta motif made up of about 8 highly homologous amino acid variants. A CD8+ phenotype was shown by the disease-linked clones, which were found at relatively low frequencies in peripheral blood.

Sequencing was performed on an Illumina HiSeq 2500. Quantitative 5'-RACE with molecular barcodes was used to prepare TCR beta libraries. As for the authors' bioinformatics: Disease-linked TCR variants were identified with a new computational method built on a probabilistic model of VDJ rearrangement. In-frame beta chains were kept once TCRdb had trimmed the public reads at Q25 with fastp and called clones with MiXCR. Rows with a matching CDR3 protein are joined into one entry that keeps the most common DNA and genes. These V and J calls are TCRdb output, not the study's own analysis. Recorded for this sample are some 250,000 distinct CDR3 sequences; more than 20% of them occurred a single time. Approximately 0.61% of the sample lies in the top ten.

Input material: blood, either unsorted or a sorted T cell fraction (not recorded which). The chain employs TRBV3-1 and TRBJ1-2; the best D guess is TRBD1, with 6 bases matching. This receptor was identified in a male donor with ankylosing spondylitis or in good health (not recorded which). The nucleotide sequence reads TGTGCCAGCAGCCAAGGAAGGGGGGTACGAGATGGCTACACCTTC. This gives the protein CASSQGRGVRDGYTF.